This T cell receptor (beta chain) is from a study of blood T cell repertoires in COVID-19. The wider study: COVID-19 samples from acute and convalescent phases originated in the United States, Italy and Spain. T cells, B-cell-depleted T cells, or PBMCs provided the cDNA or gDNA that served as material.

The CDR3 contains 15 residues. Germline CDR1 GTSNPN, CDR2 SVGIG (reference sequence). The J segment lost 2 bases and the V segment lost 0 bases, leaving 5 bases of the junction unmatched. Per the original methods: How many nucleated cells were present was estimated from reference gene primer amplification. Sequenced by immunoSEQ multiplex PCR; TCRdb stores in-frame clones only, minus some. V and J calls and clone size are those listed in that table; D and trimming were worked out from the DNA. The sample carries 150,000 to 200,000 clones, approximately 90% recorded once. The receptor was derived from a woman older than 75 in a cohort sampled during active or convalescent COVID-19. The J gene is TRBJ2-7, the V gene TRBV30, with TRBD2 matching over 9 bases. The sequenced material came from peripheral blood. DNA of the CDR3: TGTGCCTGGAGTGTAGGCCCTAGCGGGGCCTACGAGCAGTACTTC. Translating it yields CAWSVGPSGAYEQYF.